This TCR beta chain was documented in a study of identifying expanded T cells in peripheral blood. The table came from immunoSEQ multiplex PCR; TCRdb's copy has only in-frame clones and leaves some out. The data contain 60,000 or so clones, about 85% of them singletons. V was shortened by 0 bases and J by 6 bases, with 14 bases between the two germline ends. The germline gives CDR1 SGHTA, CDR2 FQGNSA. The CDR3 is made up of 15 amino acids. The sequence was obtained from a person aged 18 to 70 in good health. The chain combines TRBV7-2 with TRBJ1-1; tentative D call: TRBD1 (6 bases). The sequencing input was blood. The CDR3 DNA is TGTGCCAGCAGCTTAGCCTCTGGGGGCAGGGCTGAAGCTTTCTTT. This gives the protein CASSLASGGRAEAFF. Combining the CDR3 with reference TRBV7-2 and TRBJ1-1 gives the whole variable domain GAGVSQSPSNKVTEKGKDVELRCDPISGHTALYWYRQSLGQGLEFLIYFQGNSAPDKSGLPSDRFSAERTGGSVSTLTIQRTQQEDSAVYLCASSLASGGRAEAFFGQGTRLTVV.